These 19 T cell receptor beta chains share one sample of origin, sequenced in a study of vaccination effects on CD4 cells after COVID-19 (dated by TCRdb to between 2021 and 2023). Their cognate antigens are unknown. Library method: the immunoSEQ multiplex PCR assay. As stored in TCRdb, this immuneACCESS dataset retains in-frame rearrangements with V and J assigned. A fraction of the clones does not appear; measured against another copy, unresolved V genes explain less than half of the discrepancy, and the remainder lacks a known reason. The sample data list under 65,000 clones, and around 80% of these were observed just once. The ten largest clones take up 2% to 3% of the sample. The ViraFEST assay stimulated PBMC with viral peptide pools and then used TCR sequencing to identify antigen-specific CD4+ T cell clonotypes by expansion. After about 9 days of culture, CD4+ T cells were isolated with the EasySep CD4+ T cell isolation kit.

This material consisted of CD4+ T cells from PBMCs cultured with HCoV-229E spike peptides, taken before COVID-19 vaccination. Explained via the paper, the cell subset or site label denotes: HCoV-229E spike overlapping peptide pool stimulation. All receptors come from a human donor who received a COVID-19 vaccine.

The rearrangement uses TRBV7-3 and TRBJ2-6; D may correspond to TRBD1 or TRBD2 (6 bases each). Germline V gene lookup returns CDR1 SGHTA and CDR2 FQGTGA. The CDR3 loop spans 20 amino acids. V shed 5 bases and J shed 3 bases, with 26 bases lying between them. The CDR3 DNA reads as TGTGCCAGCAGCCCGACCCGGGGCAGGGGAGGAAGAATTGGGGCCAACGTCCTGACTTTC. Translation: CASSPTRGRGGRIGANVLTF.

The CDR3 reads CASSSPPGRPSGNTIYF. CDR3 nucleotide sequence: TGTGCCAGCAGCTCCCCGCCGGGACGCCCTTCTGGAAACACCATATATTTT. The chain employs TRBV6-2 or TRBV6-3 and TRBJ1-3, with D perhaps TRBD1 (5 bases). The V gene lost 6 bases and the J gene lost 1 base, with 19 bases spanning the gap. The CDR3 sequence is 17 residues long. Germline lookup yields CDR1 MNHEY and CDR2 SVGEGT.

For the CDR3, the DNA is TGCGCCAGCAGCCAAGAGTTCGGGGAATATGGCTACACCTTC. This encodes CASSQEFGEYGYTF. The rearrangement uses TRBV4-1 and TRBJ1-2; D unclear. Looked up from germline, CDR1 is MGHRA and CDR2 is YSYEKL. The CDR3 spans 14 residues. V dropped 0 bases and J dropped 5 bases, with 10 bases sitting between them.

The chain combines TRBV20-1 with TRBJ2-7; D uncertain. The germline V and J ends were trimmed by 1 base and 2 bases, with 3 bases remaining between them. The CDR3 totals 11 residues. In germline, CDR1 is DFQATT, CDR2 SNEGSKA (reference sequence). Here the CDR3 DNA reads TGCAGTGCTAGAGGGACCTACGAGCAGTACGTC. Residues: CSARGTYEQYV.

The chain joins TRBV5-1 to TRBJ1-1; 9 positions agree with TRBD1. CDR3 length equals 14 residues. Germline loops: CDR1 SGHRS, CDR2 YFSETQ. Unmatched junction bases numbered 3, after V lost 4 bases and J lost 2 bases. The CDR3 DNA sequence: TGCGCCAGCAGCCGAACAGGGGGCAACACTGAAGCTTTCTTT. Translated: CASSRTGGNTEAFF.

The chain couples TRBV18 to TRBJ2-5; weak D call: TRBD1 (5 bases). Per the germline V gene, CDR1 is KGHSH and CDR2 is LQKENI. The germline V and J ends were trimmed by 4 bases and 5 bases, with 14 bases remaining between them. The CDR3 has 14 amino acids. CDR3 protein: CASSQGVNGETQYF. In DNA, the CDR3 is TGTGCCAGCTCACAAGGGGTAAACGGGGAGACCCAGTACTTC.

This chain joins TRBV7-3 and TRBJ1-1, with D uncertain. The CDR3 consists of 13 residues. Between the trimmed V and J ends, which lost 5 bases and 1 base, there was a span of 8 bases. The germline V gene has CDR1 SGHTA and CDR2 FQGTGA. The CDR3 sequence: CASSPGPNTEAFF. CDR3 DNA sequence: TGTGCCAGCAGCCCGGGTCCGAACACTGAAGCTTTCTTT.

The chain is built from TRBV28 and TRBJ2-7; TRBD2 matches 10 bases. After removal of 10 bases from V and 4 bases from J, the junction contained 10 bases not matched to a gene. The length of the CDR3 is 14 residues. Germline V lookup: CDR1 MDHEN, CDR2 SYDVKM. The CDR3 nucleotides are TGTGCCACCCGAGCGGGGGGGACGAGATACGAGCAGTACGTC. The encoded protein is CATRAGGTRYEQYV.

V is TRBV27 and J is TRBJ1-6; TRBD1 might be the D (5 bases). Germline CDR1 reads MNHEY; CDR2 reads SMNVEV (reference sequence). Trimming cost V 2 bases and J 9 bases, with 8 bases left between them. This CDR3 comprises 13 residues. CDR3 bases: TGTGCCAGCAGTTTACGCGGGGGTTCACCCCTCCACTTT. Amino acids: CASSLRGGSPLHF.

V usage is TRBV11-3 and J usage is TRBJ2-1, with D possibly called TRBD1 or TRBD2 (5 bases each). Germline V gene data show CDR1 as SGHNT and CDR2 as YENEEA. The germline V and J ends were trimmed by 5 bases and 4 bases, with 15 bases remaining between them. This CDR3 has 15 amino acids. As DNA, the CDR3 is TGTGCCAGCAGCGAGAACCCGGGACCTTACAATGAGCAGTTCTTC. It specifies CASSENPGPYNEQFF.

The chain employs TRBV6-2 or TRBV6-3 and TRBJ1-5; D call uncertain. CDR1 MNHEY and CDR2 SVGEGT come from the germline V gene. The V end was cut by 0 bases, the J end by 5 bases, with 2 bases between. This CDR3 is built from 12 residues. The CDR3 bases are TGTGCCAGCAGTTACTCCCATCAGCCCCAGCATTTT. Its protein product is CASSYSHQPQHF.

The gene calls are TRBV6-6 and TRBJ2-5; D is perhaps TRBD1 (5 bases). Between the trimmed V and J ends, which lost 2 bases and 1 base, there was a span of 8 bases. The CDR3 is 14 amino acids. CDR1 is MNHNY, CDR2 SVGAGI, per germline (reference sequence). The CDR3 reads CASSYLQGQETQYF. The CDR3 bases are TGTGCCAGCAGTTACCTCCAGGGCCAAGAGACCCAGTACTTC.

V is TRBV5-6 and J is TRBJ2-3; 8 bases match TRBD2. CDR1 is SGHDT, CDR2 YYEEEE, per germline. The CDR3 runs to 16 residues. V trimming: 4 bases; J trimming: 3 bases; junction bases outside the gene matches: 10. This CDR3 is CASSRIAGGGTDTQYF. DNA for the CDR3: TGTGCCAGCAGCCGCATCGCGGGGGGAGGAACAGATACGCAGTATTTT. Looking up the rest from reference TRBV5-6 and TRBJ2-3 gives the full variable domain: DAGVTQSPTHLIKTRGQQVTLRCSPKSGHDTVSWYQQALGQGPQFIFQYYEEEERQRGNFPDRFSGHQFPNYSSELNVNALLLGDSALYLCASSRIAGGGTDTQYFGPGTRLTVL.

In this sample, this clone is medium-sized. This chain joins TRBV5-5 and TRBJ1-2, with D unresolved. Germline V gene data show CDR1 as SGHKS and CDR2 as YYEKEE (reference sequence). The CDR3 totals 13 residues. Trimming removed 2 bases from V and 4 bases from J, with 9 bases in between. This chain's CDR3 is CASSFPGTYGYTF. For the CDR3, the DNA is TGTGCCAGCAGCTTCCCAGGAACCTATGGCTACACCTTC.

The chain couples TRBV11-1 to TRBJ2-2; TRBD2 matches at 7 bases. Germline assignment: CDR1 SGHAT and CDR2 FQDESV (reference sequence). V gave up 5 bases and J gave up 2 bases; unmatched junction bases: 8. The CDR3 is 16 residues long. CDR3 DNA: TGTGCCAGCAGCCCGGGGAGGGGCTTTAACACCGGGGAGCTGTTTTTT. It yields the protein CASSPGRGFNTGELFF.

The rearrangement uses TRBV7-9 and TRBJ1-1, with D possibly TRBD1 on 5 matching bases. Germline V gene sequence: CDR1 SEHNR, CDR2 FQNEAQ (reference sequence). This CDR3 spans 15 amino acids. V was clipped by 0 bases and J by 4 bases, with 12 bases between them. CDR3 sequence reads: CASSLAGGFGTEAFF. CDR3 nucleotides: TGTGCCAGCAGCTTAGCCGGGGGGTTTGGCACTGAAGCTTTCTTT.

The chain joins TRBV6-5 to TRBJ1-4; 7 bases map to TRBD1. V lost 0 bases and J lost 7; bases outside the gene matches: 5. Germline V CDR1 and CDR2: MNHEY, SVGAGI. This CDR3 region has 15 residues. CDR3 loop: CASSYSAGGVEKLFF. The CDR3 nucleotides are TGTGCCAGCAGTTACTCTGCAGGGGGTGTTGAAAAACTGTTTTTT.

This clone has just a few counts. This chain joins TRBV24-1 and TRBJ2-2; 7 bases fit TRBD2. CDR1 KGHDR and CDR2 SFDVKD come from the germline V gene. CDR3 length: 16 amino acids. Unmatched junction bases numbered 6, after V lost 2 bases and J lost 4 bases. This chain's CDR3 is CATSDSQRGLTGELFF. The CDR3, as DNA: TGTGCCACCAGTGATTCACAGCGGGGCCTCACCGGGGAGCTGTTTTTT.

This clone was detected a few times. The chain carries TRBV5-1 and TRBJ1-6; D ambiguous. This CDR3 spans 14 amino acids. Trimming cost V 7 bases and J 10 bases, with 18 bases left between them. CDR1 SGHRS and CDR2 YFSETQ come from the germline V gene. The CDR3 sequence: CASARGAGESPLHF. For the CDR3, the DNA is TGCGCCAGCGCTCGCGGCGCTGGGGAATCACCCCTCCACTTT.